This T cell receptor (beta chain) was found in a study of blood T cell repertoires in COVID-19. Whole-study context: Samples of COVID-19 (acute and convalescent) were obtained from the United States, Italy and Spain. T cells, B-cell-depleted T cells, or PBMCs supplied cDNA or gDNA.

Germline loops: CDR1 MNHEY, CDR2 SMNVEV (reference sequence). This CDR3 has 13 residues. The V gene end was trimmed by 8 bases and the J gene end by 2 bases; junction bases not matched to a gene: 5. As originally analysed: The authors estimated nucleated cell counts from reference gene primer amplification. TCRdb keeps only in-frame clones here, not all; method: immunoSEQ multiplex PCR. The DNA gave D and trimming, while V, J and clone size come from that table. The data show about 63,000 clones, 65% to 85% seen once. The clonotype was recovered from a human donor in a cohort sampled during active COVID-19. V usage is TRBV27 and J usage is TRBJ1-2, with 7 bases aligning to TRBD1. The source material was peripheral blood. CDR3 nucleotide sequence: TGTGCCAGCGGGGGACAGCGAAACTATGGCTACACCTTC. It is translated as CASGGQRNYGYTF.